What follows are 27 T cell receptor beta chains derived from one specimen sequenced in a study of post-analysis software for immune sequencing data. The TCR beta cDNA libraries carried unique molecular identifiers. From the PCR reads, TCRdb called clonotypes with MiXCR, one entry per CDR3 protein. The table includes over 700,000 distinct CDR3 sequences, about 32% detected once. Their antigens remain unidentified. General study findings and limits: TRBV5-6, TRBV5-1 and TRBV20-1 belonged to a set of roughly five TRBV segments that were more frequent in patients than controls.

The source material was blood. The receptor set was obtained from a girl aged 5-17 years with multiple sclerosis.

This clonotype has a count of ten or more. V usage is TRBV5-1 and J usage is TRBJ2-1; the D gene is possibly TRBD1 (5 bases). V was shortened by 10 bases and J by 3 bases, with 17 bases between the two germline ends. The CDR3 sequence is 14 residues long. Germline lookup yields CDR1 SGHRS and CDR2 YFSETQ. This chain's CDR3 is CALPVRVHYNEQFF. The DNA of the CDR3 is TGCGCCCTACCGGTCAGGGTACACTACAATGAGCAGTTCTTC.

This clonotype was detected only a few times. The gene calls are TRBV7-9 and TRBJ2-5; 9 positions match TRBD1. The junction had 4 bases not matched to a gene; V was cut back by 0 bases and J by 2 bases. This CDR3 contains 16 residues. Germline-derived CDR1 and CDR2 are SEHNR and FQNEAQ (reference sequence). This CDR3 is CASSLAGQGRQETQYF. In DNA, the CDR3 is TGTGCCAGCAGCTTAGCCGGACAGGGGAGGCAAGAGACCCAGTACTTC.

The sample holds a few counts of this clonotype. The genes are TRBV5-1 and TRBJ2-1, with 7 positions matching TRBD1. Germline lookup yields CDR1 SGHRS and CDR2 YFSETQ. Unmatched junction bases numbered 8, after V lost 4 bases and J lost 1 base. There are 16 residues in the CDR3. The CDR3 spells CASSGQTGNSYNEQFF. DNA for the CDR3: TGCGCCAGCAGCGGGCAGACAGGGAATTCCTACAATGAGCAGTTCTTC.

The CDR3 loop reads CASSSLLGGQYF. The CDR3 region has the DNA TGTGCCAGCAGCTCCCTCTTAGGCGGGCAGTACTTC. This chain uses TRBV7-2 with TRBJ2-7, with unresolved D. Germline CDR1 and CDR2: SGHTA and FQGNSA. The CDR3 sequence is 12 residues long. Deletions cut 4 bases from V and 9 bases from J, with 13 bases between.

The chain recombines TRBV20-1 with TRBJ2-7; the D gene is possibly TRBD2 (6 bases). Germline CDR1 and CDR2: DFQATT and SNEGSKA (reference sequence). This CDR3 comprises 12 residues. Trimming pared 1 base from V and 6 bases from J, leaving 10 bases between. This CDR3 is CSARGTKPEQYF. The CDR3 DNA sequence: TGCAGTGCTAGAGGGACTAAACCCGAGCAGTACTTC.

This clonotype showed up many times. A much larger clone is a single base away; this may be a read error. V is TRBV29-1 and J is TRBJ2-1, with 11 bases that match TRBD2. V lost 4 bases to trimming and J lost 8 bases; unmatched junction nucleotides: 7. Germline-derived CDR1 and CDR2 are SQVTM and ANQGSEA. The CDR3 covers 14 residues. The CDR3 DNA is TGCAGCGTTGGTAGCGGGGGGGCCGGATATGAGCAGTTCTTC. Residues: CSVGSGGAGYEQFF.

The chain recombines TRBV29-1 with TRBJ2-1; tentatively, D is TRBD2 (6 bases). Germline lookup yields CDR1 SQVTM and CDR2 ANQGSEA. Trimming pared 5 bases from V and 0 bases from J, leaving 11 bases between. The CDR3 is 14 residues long. CDR3 sequence reads: CSVFPGLSYNEQFF. The CDR3 DNA is TGCAGCGTTTTTCCGGGACTCTCCTACAATGAGCAGTTCTTC.

The rearrangement links TRBV15 to TRBJ2-3; a weak D match, TRBD2 (7 bases). The V and J ends lost 0 bases and 0 bases respectively, with 13 bases between them. The CDR3 covers 17 residues. CDR1 is LNHNV, CDR2 YYDKDF, per germline (reference sequence). DNA of the CDR3: TGTGCCACCAGCAGAGATAGGGGGGGGACCAGCACAGATACGCAGTATTTT. As protein: CATSRDRGGTSTDTQYF.

This clonotype has only a few counts. This chain connects TRBV20-1 to TRBJ2-1; D might be TRBD2 (5 bases). This CDR3 has 14 amino acids. V gave up 7 bases and J gave up 6 bases, with 19 bases separating them. The V gene's germline CDR1 is DFQATT and CDR2 SNEGSKA (reference sequence). CDR3 DNA: TGCAGTGAAAAGAGCCCCACTAGTGTCAATGAGCAGTTCTTC. Translated, it gives CSEKSPTSVNEQFF.

This chain uses TRBV28 with TRBJ2-1; possible D gene TRBD2, 5 bases. The CDR3 covers 15 residues. Germline CDR1 reads MDHEN; CDR2 reads SYDVKM. The V end was cut by 1 base, the J end by 9 bases, with 16 bases between. CDR3 residues: CASSLLGLACPEQFF. The CDR3 region has the DNA TGTGCCAGCAGTTTATTAGGGCTAGCCTGTCCTGAGCAGTTCTTC.

The sample holds a few counts of this clonotype. The chain recombines TRBV5-6 with TRBJ2-4; D may be TRBD1 (6 bases). Germline V lookup: CDR1 SGHDT, CDR2 YYEEEE. Trimming removed 6 bases at V and 7 bases at J, with 17 bases between. The CDR3 covers 14 residues. DNA of the CDR3: TGTGCCAGCACACTAGGGGGAGTAGGGAACATTCAGTACTTC. Encoded protein: CASTLGGVGNIQYF.

This clonotype was counted between two and nine times. The chain has TRBV5-1 and TRBJ1-2; the D is unclear. CDR1 SGHRS and CDR2 YFSETQ come from the germline V gene. The V end was cut by 4 bases, the J end by 8 bases, with 18 bases between. This CDR3 comprises 14 residues. CDR3: CASSVTNAANGYTF. The CDR3 DNA sequence: TGCGCCAGCAGCGTTACTAACGCAGCGAACGGCTACACCTTC.

J is TRBJ1-2 and V is TRBV11-2; perhaps TRBD1 as D (6 bases). Germline CDR1 is SGHAT and CDR2 is FQNNGV. The CDR3 contains 16 residues. The V end was cut by 1 base, the J end by 6 bases, with 18 bases between. As DNA, the CDR3 is TGTGCCAGCAGCTTAGTAGGGGGGGATGTCCTTCATGGCTACACCTTC. Amino acid sequence: CASSLVGGDVLHGYTF.

This clonotype was recorded a few times. V is TRBV6-5 and J is TRBJ1-1; 7 nucleotides align to TRBD1. Germline V gene lookup returns CDR1 MNHEY and CDR2 SVGAGI. This CDR3 is 16 amino acids long. V lost 3 bases to trimming and J lost 0 bases; unmatched junction nucleotides: 7. CDR3 residues: CASSYLDRDMNTEAFF. Written as DNA, the CDR3 is TGTGCCAGCAGTTATCTCGACAGGGACATGAACACTGAAGCTTTCTTT.

In its sample, this clonotype was seen many times. V usage is TRBV7-2 and J usage is TRBJ2-5; no reliable D call. Per germline, CDR1 SGHTA and CDR2 FQGNSA. This CDR3 has 14 amino acids. V was clipped by 5 bases and J by 1 base, with 11 bases between them. The CDR3 loop reads CASSPSAVQETQYF. The CDR3 DNA follows: TGTGCCAGCAGCCCGTCGGCGGTCCAAGAGACCCAGTACTTC.

This clonotype was picked up many times. V usage is TRBV6-5 and J usage is TRBJ2-5; tentative D call: TRBD2 (6 bases). Between the trimmed V and J ends, which lost 4 bases and 7 bases, there was a span of 19 bases. CDR1 and CDR2 (germline): MNHEY, SVGAGI. The CDR3 is 15 residues long. CDR3 coding DNA: TGTGCCAGCAGTTCCCAGCCGGCGGGAAGGGGGACCCAGTACTTC. It encodes CASSSQPAGRGTQYF.

This clonotype has just a few counts. The chain links TRBV5-1 to TRBJ2-7; D remains unclear. Per germline, CDR1 SGHRS and CDR2 YFSETQ. The CDR3 has 14 residues. Trimming removed 1 base at V and 0 bases at J, with 8 bases between. This chain's CDR3 is CASSLYAGSYEQYF. The CDR3 DNA is TGCGCCAGCAGCTTGTACGCAGGCTCCTACGAGCAGTACTTC. Supplemented by reference TRBV5-1 and TRBJ2-7, the full variable domain reads KAGVTQTPRYLIKTRGQQVTLSCSPISGHRSVSWYQQTPGQGLQFLFEYFSETQRNKGNFPGRFSGRQFSNSRSEMNVSTLELGDSALYLCASSLYAGSYEQYFGPGTRLTVT.

This clonotype was seen a few times. J is TRBJ1-6 and V is TRBV15; 8 bases line up with TRBD1. Germline V gene data show CDR1 as LNHNV and CDR2 as YYDKDF (reference sequence). The length of the CDR3 is 15 residues. The trim removed 5 bases at V and 5 bases at J, leaving 5 bases unmatched. CDR3 loop: CATSLYRGNNSPLHF. CDR3 nucleotides: TGTGCCACCAGCCTTTACAGGGGGAATAATTCACCCCTCCACTTT.

The chain links TRBV2 to TRBJ2-1; a possible D gene is TRBD2 (5 bases). V lost 6 bases and J lost 8, with 14 bases in between. Per the germline V gene, CDR1 is SNHLY and CDR2 is FYNNEI. CDR3 length equals 13 residues. The CDR3 DNA reads as TGTGCCAGCAGGCCTGAGGGTACGGATGAGCAGTTCTTC. This sequence encodes CASRPEGTDEQFF.

V and J are TRBV27 and TRBJ2-1, with TRBD2 identical over 11 bases. This CDR3 region has 16 residues. Looked up from germline, CDR1 is MNHEY and CDR2 is SMNVEV (reference sequence). V was clipped by 3 bases and J by 6 bases; unmatched bases: 7. CDR3 coding DNA: TGTGCCAGCAGTTTCCTAGCGGGGGGCGGAATCAATGAGCAGTTCTTC. Translation: CASSFLAGGGINEQFF.

The gene calls are TRBV7-9 and TRBJ1-1, with D uncertain. The CDR3 runs 15 residues. Trimming left V 3 bases short and J 1 base short, with 12 bases between. The germline V gene encodes CDR1 SEHNR and CDR2 FQNEAQ (reference sequence). The CDR3 coding sequence is TGTGCCAGCAGCTTCACCGGGAGTCCGAACACTGAAGCTTTCTTT. It encodes CASSFTGSPNTEAFF.

The J gene is TRBJ1-5, the V gene TRBV6-1; D is possibly TRBD1 (5 bases). The V end was cut by 4 bases, the J end by 0 bases, with 19 bases between. CDR1 is MNHNS and CDR2 is SASEGT in the germline V gene. CDR3 length: 18 residues. The CDR3 DNA follows: TGTGCCAGCAGTGGTTGGACCTACGGGGGGAATAGCAATCAGCCCCAGCATTTT. Protein sequence: CASSGWTYGGNSNQPQHF.

This clonotype is a singleton in its sample. V usage is TRBV3-1 and J usage is TRBJ2-7, with 9 bases that match TRBD2. CDR1 is LGHDT, CDR2 YNNKEL, per germline (reference sequence). The CDR3 totals 16 residues. J was trimmed by 5 bases and V by 3 bases; bases with no gene match: 11. The CDR3 nucleotides are TGTGCCAGCAGCCAGGATTACGGGACTAGCATCCACGAGCAGTACTTC. The encoded protein is CASSQDYGTSIHEQYF.

The chain is built from TRBV18 and TRBJ1-1; D might be TRBD1 (6 bases). Trimming took off 6 bases at V and 1 base at J, with 18 bases between the two ends. Germline V gene sequence: CDR1 KGHSH, CDR2 LQKENI. The CDR3 runs to 16 residues. The CDR3, as DNA: TGTGCCAGCTCCCCTACAAACGGACAGCCGAACACTGAAGCTTTCTTT. It translates to CASSPTNGQPNTEAFF.

This clonotype was observed a few times. The V call is TRBV6-6, the J call TRBJ1-4, with 7 bases lining up with TRBD1. From germline, CDR1 is MNHNY and CDR2 SVGAGI (reference sequence). CDR3 length: 12 residues. This CDR3 is CASLQGDEKLFF. The DNA of the CDR3 is TGTGCTTCCCTTCAGGGGGATGAAAAACTGTTTTTT.

This clonotype has at least ten counts. The V call is TRBV15, the J call TRBJ2-3, with TRBD2 identical over 11 bases. The V and J ends lost 3 bases and 3 bases, in that order; junction bases with no gene match: 14. CDR1 and CDR2 from the germline V gene are LNHNV and YYDKDF (reference sequence). CDR3 size: 19 residues. This chain's CDR3 is CATSSPHSPGTSGTDTQYF. The CDR3 DNA sequence: TGTGCCACCAGCAGTCCTCACAGCCCCGGGACTAGCGGAACAGATACGCAGTATTTT.

The rearrangement joins TRBV6-6 to TRBJ2-1; tentatively, D is TRBD1 or TRBD2 (6 bases each). The CDR3 is made up of 15 amino acids. Germline CDR1 and CDR2: MNHNY and SVGAGI (reference sequence). The ends were cut back, 6 bases at V and 7 bases at J, with 19 bases in the middle. CDR3 region: CASRPGARGDNEQFF. CDR3 DNA sequence: TGTGCCAGCAGACCTGGGGCTAGGGGGGATAATGAGCAGTTCTTC.